These 27 T cell receptor beta chains originate from one sample sequenced in a study of blood T cell repertoires in COVID-19. Generated by immunoSEQ multiplex PCR, the TCRdb table keeps only in-frame clones and is missing some. Here the sample spans around 250,000 clones, about four fifths being singletons. What was sequenced was peripheral blood. Receptor source: a middle-aged man with active or convalescent COVID-19.

The gene calls are TRBV4-2 and TRBJ2-1; 12 bases fit TRBD2. This CDR3 spans 17 amino acids. The V gene end was trimmed by 2 bases and the J gene end by 1 base; junction bases not matched to a gene: 3. CDR1 and CDR2 (germline): LGHNA, YNFKEQ. The CDR3 spells CASSQLAGGQSYNEQFF. CDR3 sequence (DNA): TGTGCCAGCAGCCAACTAGCGGGGGGGCAGTCCTACAATGAGCAGTTCTTC.

The genes are TRBV27 and TRBJ2-1, with 13 bases aligning to TRBD2. The CDR3 contains 18 residues. Per the germline V gene, CDR1 is MNHEY and CDR2 is SMNVEV (reference sequence). V gave up 0 bases and J gave up 5 bases; unmatched junction bases: 7. In DNA form, the CDR3 reads TGTGCCAGCAGTTTATCGCCCCCCGGGACTAGCGGGAACAATGAGCAGTTCTTC. Protein product: CASSLSPPGTSGNNEQFF.

The rearrangement links TRBV28 to TRBJ1-5; TRBD1 agrees at 9 bases. The CDR3 has 17 residues. V gave up 3 bases and J gave up 6 bases; unmatched junction bases: 12. Germline V gene lookup returns CDR1 MDHEN and CDR2 SYDVKM. Here the CDR3 DNA reads TGTGCCAGCAGTTTCGTATTCGTGGGGACAGGGATTCAGCCCCAGCATTTT. Translating gives CASSFVFVGTGIQPQHF.

V usage is TRBV6-5 and J usage is TRBJ1-5, with a tentative D call TRBD1 (6 bases). The CDR3 length is 13 residues. CDR1 MNHEY and CDR2 SVGAGI come from the germline V gene. V was trimmed by 7 bases and J by 7 bases, leaving 14 bases between them. The CDR3 nucleotides read TGTGCCAGCAAACAGGGCTTAGAACAGCCCCAGCATTTT. It codes for CASKQGLEQPQHF.

V usage is TRBV19 and J usage is TRBJ1-2; D not resolved. The germline CDR1 and CDR2 sequences are LNHDA and SQIVND (reference sequence). This CDR3 region has 13 residues. Trimming took off 10 bases at V and 3 bases at J, with 15 bases between the two ends. CDR3 nucleotide sequence: TGTGCCACCGCTGATGGAGGATACTATGGCTACACCTTC. Translation: CATADGGYYGYTF.

The CDR3 sequence: CAWSGQGGEKLFF. As DNA, the CDR3 is TGTGCCTGGAGTGGCCAGGGAGGGGAAAAACTGTTTTTT. The chain employs TRBV30 and TRBJ1-4; TRBD1 might be the D (5 bases). The CDR3 contains 13 residues. Germline CDR1 and CDR2: GTSNPN and SVGIG (reference sequence). Trimming shortened V by 1 base and J by 8 bases, and 11 bases separated the two germline ends.

V gene TRBV30 combines with J gene TRBJ1-5; 8 bases agree with TRBD1. The ends lost 2 bases at V and 2 bases at J; junction bases unmatched: 5. The CDR3 consists of 15 residues. Germline CDR1 reads GTSNPN; CDR2 reads SVGIG (reference sequence). For the CDR3, the DNA is TGTGCCTGGAGTATGATGGGACAGGGCAATCAGCCCCAGCATTTT. Amino acid sequence: CAWSMMGQGNQPQHF.

This clone was detected only once. The chain uses TRBV7-9 and TRBJ1-2; no clear D gene. The CDR3 loop spans 16 amino acids. Trimming left V 5 bases short and J 3 bases short, with 19 bases between. Germline V gives CDR1 SEHNR, CDR2 FQNEAQ (reference sequence). In nucleotides, the CDR3 is TGTGCCAGCAGCCCCGACTCTAAGGCGGGCTACTATGGCTACACCTTC. This translates into CASSPDSKAGYYGYTF.

V and J are TRBV18 and TRBJ2-7, with a weak D call TRBD2 (5 bases). The CDR3 totals 14 residues. Trimming shortened V by 0 bases and J by 5 bases, and 11 bases separated the two germline ends. Germline values: CDR1 KGHSH, CDR2 LQKENI. The CDR3 coding sequence is TGTGCCAGCTCACCACCATACAACGGGAACGAGCAGTACTTC. Its translation is CASSPPYNGNEQYF.

This chain uses TRBV9 with TRBJ2-3, with D tentatively TRBD2 (6 bases). The V end lost 0 bases, the J end lost 1 base, and 9 bases lay between the germline ends. Germline CDR1 and CDR2: SGDLS and YYNGEE. The CDR3 consists of 15 residues. CDR3 sequence reads: CASSVVASGTDTQYF. DNA for the CDR3: TGTGCCAGCAGCGTAGTCGCTAGCGGCACAGATACGCAGTATTTT.

V gene TRBV10-1 combines with J gene TRBJ2-2; D is perhaps TRBD2 (6 bases). The CDR3 sequence is 21 residues long. In germline, CDR1 is WNHNN, CDR2 SYGVQD (reference sequence). Trimming removed 0 bases from V and 0 bases from J, with 23 bases in between. The CDR3 spells CASSESGFGGATLTNTGELFF. The CDR3 DNA reads as TGCGCCAGCAGTGAGTCGGGTTTCGGAGGGGCGACCCTTACGAACACCGGGGAGCTGTTTTTT.

J is TRBJ1-1 and V is TRBV7-2, with D tentatively TRBD1 (5 bases). The CDR3 loop spans 12 amino acids. In germline, CDR1 is SGHTA, CDR2 FQGNSA. The V gene lost 3 bases and the J gene lost 5 bases, with 7 bases spanning the gap. Written as DNA, the CDR3 is TGTGCCAGCAGCTTTTCAGGGACTGAAGCTTTCTTT. Its translation: CASSFSGTEAFF.

The chain has TRBV7-3 and TRBJ2-1; D is unresolved. This CDR3 is 12 amino acids long. V was clipped by 4 bases and J by 5 bases, with 6 bases between them. In germline, CDR1 is SGHTA, CDR2 FQGTGA. The CDR3 DNA sequence: TGTGCCAGCAGCTCTTTAAACAATGAGCAGTTCTTC. This translates into CASSSLNNEQFF.

The CDR3 DNA sequence: TGTGCCAGCAGCGGACAGGGTTGGCCTTATAGCTATGGCTACACCTTC. It codes for CASSGQGWPYSYGYTF. This chain connects TRBV7-9 to TRBJ1-2; 8 nucleotides match TRBD1. The CDR3 totals 16 residues. With V trimmed by 5 bases and J by 4 bases, 12 bases remained unmatched. Germline CDR1 reads SEHNR; CDR2 reads FQNEAQ (reference sequence).

The chain combines TRBV7-2 with TRBJ2-1; TRBD2 aligns across 11 bases. Germline V gene data show CDR1 as SGHTA and CDR2 as FQGNSA. The CDR3 consists of 18 residues. Unmatched junction bases numbered 12, after V lost 7 bases and J lost 1 base. The DNA of the CDR3 is TGTGCCAGCACCCCACTAGCGGGAGTCTTAGCGTCCTACAATGAGCAGTTCTTC. Protein sequence: CASTPLAGVLASYNEQFF.

The rearrangement joins TRBV5-1 to TRBJ2-7; 8 bases agree with TRBD2. CDR1 SGHRS and CDR2 YFSETQ come from the germline V gene. The CDR3 has 14 residues. V lost 0 bases and J lost 3; bases outside the gene matches: 2. The CDR3 is CASSLALAGYEQYF. The DNA of the CDR3 is TGCGCCAGCAGCTTGGCGCTAGCGGGCTACGAGCAGTACTTC.

The chain employs TRBV30 and TRBJ1-3; the D gene is possibly TRBD1 (6 bases). The germline V gene has CDR1 GTSNPN and CDR2 SVGIG (reference sequence). V shed 3 bases and J shed 0 bases, with 12 bases lying between them. The CDR3 length is 15 residues. The CDR3 DNA reads as TGTGCCTGGAGCGTATACAGGGTCTCTGGAAACACCATATATTTT. Its protein product is CAWSVYRVSGNTIYF. The entire variable domain, with the rest obtained from reference TRBV30 and TRBJ1-3, is as follows: SQTIHQWPATLVQPVGSPLSLECTVEGTSNPNLYWYRQAAGRGLQLLFYSVGIGQISSEVPQNLSASRPQDRQFILSSKKLLLSDSGFYLCAWSVYRVSGNTIYFGEGSWLTVV.

CDR3 loop: CASTSGGANYGYTF. CDR3 coding DNA: TGTGCCAGCACTAGCGGGGGGGCTAACTATGGCTACACCTTC. This chain links TRBV28 with TRBJ1-2; possible D gene TRBD1, 5 bases. This CDR3 is 14 amino acids long. V was cut by 7 bases and J by 0 bases, with 12 bases left in between. CDR1 MDHEN and CDR2 SYDVKM come from the germline V gene.

This clone was seen a single time. This chain uses TRBV24-1 with TRBJ1-2, with D uncertain. V was pared by 7 bases and J by 5 bases, with 7 bases between. Per the germline V gene, CDR1 is KGHDR and CDR2 is SFDVKD. This CDR3 region has 11 residues. The CDR3 region has the DNA TGTGCCACCAGCAACTTTTATGGCTACACCTTC. Translated: CATSNFYGYTF.

This rearrangement joins TRBV11-3 to TRBJ1-1; weak D call: TRBD1 (6 bases). Deletions cut 5 bases from V and 3 bases from J, with 19 bases between. CDR3 length: 16 amino acids. The germline V gene has CDR1 SGHNT and CDR2 YENEEA. This CDR3 is CASSRPGTPSYTEAFF. CDR3 nucleotides: TGTGCCAGCAGCCGCCCCGGGACACCATCTTACACTGAAGCTTTCTTT.

The chain carries TRBV5-4 and TRBJ1-4; a possible D gene is TRBD1 (6 bases). The CDR3 is 15 amino acids. Trimming stripped 2 bases from V and 4 bases from J, with 12 bases between. Germline V lookup: CDR1 SGHNT, CDR2 YYREEE (reference sequence). Here the CDR3 DNA reads TGTGCCAGCAGCTTAATGGGACAAGTTAATGAAAAACTGTTTTTT. Translated, it gives CASSLMGQVNEKLFF.

The chain carries TRBV2 and TRBJ2-1; D is possibly TRBD2 (6 bases). Trimming took 3 bases from V and 9 from J, leaving 18 bases between them. Germline loops: CDR1 SNHLY, CDR2 FYNNEI. This CDR3 spans 15 amino acids. In nucleotides, the CDR3 is TGTGCCAGCAGTGAGGGGGACTGGATACTGTTTGAGCAGTTCTTC. Its translation is CASSEGDWILFEQFF.

The rearrangement links TRBV3-1 (or the pseudogene TRBV3-2) to TRBJ2-1, with 10 bases identical to TRBD2. The CDR3 spans 15 residues. Germline V gene data show CDR1 as LGHDT and CDR2 as YNNKEL (reference sequence). Unmatched junction bases numbered 5, after V lost 4 bases and J lost 5 bases. The CDR3 reads CASSPGLAKNNEQFF. CDR3 in DNA: TGTGCCAGCAGCCCGGGACTAGCGAAAAACAATGAGCAGTTCTTC.

This clone was seen only once. The chain recombines TRBV4-3 with TRBJ1-2; D is unclear. The CDR3 totals 15 residues. The V end was cut by 0 bases, the J end by 0 bases, with 8 bases between. CDR1 and CDR2 (germline): LGHNA, YSLEER. CDR3 nucleotides: TGCGCCAGCAGCCAAGAGGCGGATGCTAACTATGGCTACACCTTC. Translated, it gives CASSQEADANYGYTF.

The chain employs TRBV2 and TRBJ2-3, with 10 nucleotides matching TRBD1. Looked up from germline, CDR1 is SNHLY and CDR2 is FYNNEI. The CDR3 runs to 15 residues. V lost 5 bases to trimming and J lost 3 bases; unmatched junction nucleotides: 5. The DNA for the CDR3 is TGTGCCAGCAGTCGGGACAGGGGTTTGACAGATACGCAGTATTTT. Its translation is CASSRDRGLTDTQYF.

The genes are TRBV5-1 and TRBJ2-1; tentative D call: TRBD1 (6 bases). Germline V gene lookup returns CDR1 SGHRS and CDR2 YFSETQ. With 3 bases removed from V and 4 bases from J, the gap between germline ends came to 14 bases. The CDR3 loop spans 15 amino acids. CDR3 sequence: CASSSRGTTYNEQFF. The CDR3 DNA is TGCGCCAGCAGCTCCAGGGGTACAACTTACAATGAGCAGTTCTTC. The variable domain in full, completed from reference TRBV5-1 and TRBJ2-1, reads KAGVTQTPRYLIKTRGQQVTLSCSPISGHRSVSWYQQTPGQGLQFLFEYFSETQRNKGNFPGRFSGRQFSNSRSEMNVSTLELGDSALYLCASSSRGTTYNEQFFGPGTRLTVL.

The chain combines TRBV2 with TRBJ1-1, with no clear D. Trimming shortened V by 5 bases and J by 4 bases, and 11 bases separated the two germline ends. The CDR3 covers 13 residues. Germline loops: CDR1 SNHLY, CDR2 FYNNEI. The CDR3 nucleotides are TGTGCCAGCAGTCTCGACGGCGGCACTGAAGCTTTCTTT. Translated: CASSLDGGTEAFF.